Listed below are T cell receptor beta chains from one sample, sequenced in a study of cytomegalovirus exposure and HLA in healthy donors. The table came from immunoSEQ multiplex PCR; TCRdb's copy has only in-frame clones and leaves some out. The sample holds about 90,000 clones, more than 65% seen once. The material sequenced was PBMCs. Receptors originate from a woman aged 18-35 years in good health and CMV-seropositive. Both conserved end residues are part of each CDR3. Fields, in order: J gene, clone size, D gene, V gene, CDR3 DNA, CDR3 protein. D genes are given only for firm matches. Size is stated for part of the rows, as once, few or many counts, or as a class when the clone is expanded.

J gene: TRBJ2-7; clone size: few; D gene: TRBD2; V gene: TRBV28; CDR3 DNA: TGTGCCAGCAGTTGGGGGGGACTAGCGGGATTTGGGTACTACGAGCAGTACTTC; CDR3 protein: CASSWGGLAGFGYYEQYF
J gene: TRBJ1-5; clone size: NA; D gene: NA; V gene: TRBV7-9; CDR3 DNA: TGTGCCAGCAGTCCGGCGGGGAGTAGCAATCAGCCCCAGCATTTT; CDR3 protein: CASSPAGSSNQPQHF
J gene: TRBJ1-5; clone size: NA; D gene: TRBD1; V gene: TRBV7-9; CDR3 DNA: TGTGCCAGCAGCTTAGGGGGGCGTCAGGGGGCGTCCTACGGCCAGCCCCAGCATTTT; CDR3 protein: CASSLGGRQGASYGQPQHF
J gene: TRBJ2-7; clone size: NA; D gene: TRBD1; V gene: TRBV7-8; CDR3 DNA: TGTGCCAGCACCCCTGAGGCGTGGACAGGGGGAAGCTACGAGCAGTACTTC; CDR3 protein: CASTPEAWTGGSYEQYF
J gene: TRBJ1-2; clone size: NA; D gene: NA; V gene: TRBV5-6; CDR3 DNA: TGTGCCAGCAGCAAGCGGGACGCCCCCAAGGGCTACACCTTC; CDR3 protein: CASSKRDAPKGYTF
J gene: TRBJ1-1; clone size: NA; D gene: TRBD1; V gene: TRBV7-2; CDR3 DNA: TGTGCCAGCAGCTTTGACAGGGTCATGAACACTGAAGCTTTCTTT; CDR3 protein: CASSFDRVMNTEAFF
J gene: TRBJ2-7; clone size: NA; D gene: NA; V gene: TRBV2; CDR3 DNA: TGTGCCAGCAGTCTTCTAGCGTCGAGCTCCTACGAGCAGTACTTC; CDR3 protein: CASSLLASSSYEQYF
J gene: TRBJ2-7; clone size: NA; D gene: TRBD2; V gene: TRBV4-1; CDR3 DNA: TGCGCCAGCAGCCTTCCCGGGGGGGGCGGATACGAGCAGTACTTC; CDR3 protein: CASSLPGGGGYEQYF
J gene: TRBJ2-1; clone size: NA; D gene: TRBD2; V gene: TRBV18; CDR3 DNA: TGTGCCAGCTCACGAAGTAGCGGGAGCGCCTACAATGAGCAGTTCTTC; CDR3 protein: CASSRSSGSAYNEQFF
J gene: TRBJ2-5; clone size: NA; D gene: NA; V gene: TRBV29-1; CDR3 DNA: TGCAGCGTCTGGGGCATACAAGAGACCCAGTACTTC; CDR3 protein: CSVWGIQETQYF
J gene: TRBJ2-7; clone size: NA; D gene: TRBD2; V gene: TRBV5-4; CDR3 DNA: TGTGCCAGCAGCTTGGGGGGGGGAGAAGTAGCCTACGAGCAGTACTTC; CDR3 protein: CASSLGGGEVAYEQYF
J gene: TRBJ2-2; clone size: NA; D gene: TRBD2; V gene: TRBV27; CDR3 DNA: TGTGCCAGCACCATGATAGGACTAGCTTCTCTCACCGGGGAGCTGTTTTTT; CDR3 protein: CASTMIGLASLTGELFF
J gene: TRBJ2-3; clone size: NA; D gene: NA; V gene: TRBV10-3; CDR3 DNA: TGTGCCATCAGCCTGACAGGGCGGGGACGCACAGATACGCAGTATTTT; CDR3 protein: CAISLTGRGRTDTQYF
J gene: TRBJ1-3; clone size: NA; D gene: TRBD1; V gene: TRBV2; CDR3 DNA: TGTGCCAGCCAGGACAGGGTTGGAAACACCATATATTTT; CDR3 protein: CASQDRVGNTIYF
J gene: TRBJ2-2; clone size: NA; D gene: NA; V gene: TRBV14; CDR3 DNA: TGTGCCAGCAGCCGCACAGGGATGAACACCGGGGAGCTGTTTTTT; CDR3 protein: CASSRTGMNTGELFF
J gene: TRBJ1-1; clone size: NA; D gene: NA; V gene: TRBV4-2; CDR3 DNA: TGTGCCAGCAGCCAAGATCTACCTAAGGAAGCTTTCTTT; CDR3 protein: CASSQDLPKEAFF
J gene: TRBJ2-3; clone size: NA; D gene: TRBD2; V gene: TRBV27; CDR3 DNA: TGTGCCAGCCACCGACTAGCGGGGGGCGCCCCAGATACGCAGTATTTT; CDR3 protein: CASHRLAGGAPDTQYF
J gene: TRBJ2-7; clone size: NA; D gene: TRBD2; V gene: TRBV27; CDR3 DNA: TGTGCCAGCAGGCCCCTAGAAAGCGGGGGGAACTACGAGCAGTACTTC; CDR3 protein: CASRPLESGGNYEQYF
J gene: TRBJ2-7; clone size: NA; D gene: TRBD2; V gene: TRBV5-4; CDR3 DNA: TGTGCCAGCAGCCCGCTCCGAGCGGGAGGTACCTACGAGCAGTACTTC; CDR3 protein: CASSPLRAGGTYEQYF
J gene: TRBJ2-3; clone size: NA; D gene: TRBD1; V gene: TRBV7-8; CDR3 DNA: TGTGCCAGCAGCCCTCGAAGCCTTGGACAGGGACAAGATACGCAGTATTTT; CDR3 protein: CASSPRSLGQGQDTQYF
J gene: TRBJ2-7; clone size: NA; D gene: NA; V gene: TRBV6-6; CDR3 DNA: TGTGCCAGCAACCCAGTAGGAGGGTTGGGCTACGAGCAGTACTTC; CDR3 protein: CASNPVGGLGYEQYF
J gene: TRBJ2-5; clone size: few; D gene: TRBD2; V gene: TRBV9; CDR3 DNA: TGTGCCAGCAGCCCGAGCGGGGGCCACCAAGAGACCCAGTACTTC; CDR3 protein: CASSPSGGHQETQYF
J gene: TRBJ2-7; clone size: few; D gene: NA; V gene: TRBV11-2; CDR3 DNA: TGTGCCAGCAGACACACTAAAGGCGAGCAGTACTTC; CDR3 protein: CASRHTKGEQYF
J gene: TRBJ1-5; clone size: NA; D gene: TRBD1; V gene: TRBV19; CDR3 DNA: TGTGCCAGCCATTCTAACAGGGGGTTTCAGCCCCAGCATTTT; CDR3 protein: CASHSNRGFQPQHF
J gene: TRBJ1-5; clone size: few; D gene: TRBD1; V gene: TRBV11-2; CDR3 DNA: TGTGCCAGCAGCAAGGGACAGGTTGGCCCAAATCAGAAGCCCCAGCATTTT; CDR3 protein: CASSKGQVGPNQKPQHF
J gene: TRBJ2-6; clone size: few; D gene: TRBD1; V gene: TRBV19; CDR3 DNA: TGTGCCAGTACCTCTCCGGACAGGGGACTTTCTGGGGCCAACGTCCTGACTTTC; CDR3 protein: CASTSPDRGLSGANVLTF
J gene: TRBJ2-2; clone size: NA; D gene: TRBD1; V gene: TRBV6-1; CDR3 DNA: TGTGCCAGCAGTGACGCCGGACAGGGTGGAAGGGAGCTGTTTTTT; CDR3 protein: CASSDAGQGGRELFF
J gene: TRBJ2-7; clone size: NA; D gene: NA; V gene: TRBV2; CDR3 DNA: TGTGCCAGCGCCCGAGGAGGGAGCCACGAGCAGTACTTC; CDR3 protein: CASARGGSHEQYF
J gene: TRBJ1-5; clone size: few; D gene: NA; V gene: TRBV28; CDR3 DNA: TGTGCCAGCAGTGTCGGGGTGGTGACGGGCAATCAGCCCCAGCATTTT; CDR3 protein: CASSVGVVTGNQPQHF
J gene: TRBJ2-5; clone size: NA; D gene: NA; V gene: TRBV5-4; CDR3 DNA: TGTGCCAGCAGCTTGACGACTAGACCAGAGACCCAGTACTTC; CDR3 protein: CASSLTTRPETQYF
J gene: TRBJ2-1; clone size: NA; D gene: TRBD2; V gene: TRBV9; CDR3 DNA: TGTGCCAGCAGCCCCCAGATGCCTAAGGGACGGCGGGGGGGGGAGCAGTTCTTC; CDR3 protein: CASSPQMPKGRRGGEQFF
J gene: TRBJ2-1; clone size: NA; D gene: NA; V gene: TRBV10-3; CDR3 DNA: TGTGCCATCAGTGTAGGCCTAGCGCTTTCCTACAATGAGCAGTTCTTC; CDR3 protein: CAISVGLALSYNEQFF
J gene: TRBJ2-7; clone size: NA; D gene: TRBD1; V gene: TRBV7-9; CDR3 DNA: TGTGCCAGCAGTTCACCGGGACAGGGATACGAGCAGTACTTC; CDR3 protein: CASSSPGQGYEQYF
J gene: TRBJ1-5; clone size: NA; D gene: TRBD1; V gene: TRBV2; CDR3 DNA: TGTGCCAGCAGTTCGGGACAGGGAAATCAGCCCCAGCATTTT; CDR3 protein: CASSSGQGNQPQHF
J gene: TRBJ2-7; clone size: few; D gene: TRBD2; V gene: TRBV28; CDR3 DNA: TGTGCCAGCAGCTCTAGCGGGACCCCACGCGAGCAGTACTTC; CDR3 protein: CASSSSGTPREQYF
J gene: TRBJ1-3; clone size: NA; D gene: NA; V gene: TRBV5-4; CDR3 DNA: TGTGCCAGCAGCGGAGGGGCGGGAAACACCATATATTTT; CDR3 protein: CASSGGAGNTIYF
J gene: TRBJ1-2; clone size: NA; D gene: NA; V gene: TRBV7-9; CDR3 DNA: TGTGCCAGCAGCTTAGGGGACATTCGGGTAGGCTACACCTTC; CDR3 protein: CASSLGDIRVGYTF
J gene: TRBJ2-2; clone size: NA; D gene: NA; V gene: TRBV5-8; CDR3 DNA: TGTGCCAGCAGCTTGATCGGCGGGGTGAACACCGGGGAGCTGTTTTTT; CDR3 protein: CASSLIGGVNTGELFF
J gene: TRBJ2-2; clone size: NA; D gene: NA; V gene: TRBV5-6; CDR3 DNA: TGTGCCAGCAGACCCAGCTTCTGGGCTTCTAACGCGAACACCGGGGAGCTGTTTTTT; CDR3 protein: CASRPSFWASNANTGELFF
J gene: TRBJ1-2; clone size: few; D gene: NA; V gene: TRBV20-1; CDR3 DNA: TGCAGTGCCACAGGGTTTTATGGCTACACCTTC; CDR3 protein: CSATGFYGYTF
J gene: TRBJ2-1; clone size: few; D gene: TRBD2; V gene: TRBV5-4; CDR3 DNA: TGTGCCAGCAGCAAGACTAGCGGGGGTAACAATGAGCAGTTCTTC; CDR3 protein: CASSKTSGGNNEQFF
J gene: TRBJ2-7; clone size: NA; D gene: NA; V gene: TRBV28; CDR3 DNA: TGTGCCAGCAGGAACAGGGCCACCTACGAGCAGTACTTC; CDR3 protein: CASRNRATYEQYF
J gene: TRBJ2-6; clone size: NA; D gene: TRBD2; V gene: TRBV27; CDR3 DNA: TGTGCCAGCAGCGAAACTAGCGGGGGATTCTCTGGGGCCAACGTCCTGACTTTC; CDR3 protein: CASSETSGGFSGANVLTF
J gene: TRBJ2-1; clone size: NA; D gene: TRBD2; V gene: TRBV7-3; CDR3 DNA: TGTGCCAGCAGCTTACAAGCGGGGGGCCACAATGAGCAGTTCTTC; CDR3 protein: CASSLQAGGHNEQFF
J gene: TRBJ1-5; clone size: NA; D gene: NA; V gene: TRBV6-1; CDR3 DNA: TGTGCCAGCAGTGAATTGGCAGGAAAGGAGCCCCAGCATTTT; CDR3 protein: CASSELAGKEPQHF
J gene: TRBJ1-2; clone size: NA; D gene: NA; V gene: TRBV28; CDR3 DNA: TGTGCCAGCAGTTATGCTGAGCGGGGGCGCTATGGCTACACCTTC; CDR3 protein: CASSYAERGRYGYTF
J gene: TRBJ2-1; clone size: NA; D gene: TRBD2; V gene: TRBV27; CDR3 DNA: TGTGCCAGCAGTTTATCGGTCCGGGGGGGCAACAATGAGCAGTTCTTC; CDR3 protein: CASSLSVRGGNNEQFF
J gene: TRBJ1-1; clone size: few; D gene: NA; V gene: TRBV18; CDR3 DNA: TGTGCCAGCTCACGGCCCCGAGGTGAAGCTTTCTTT; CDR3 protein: CASSRPRGEAFF
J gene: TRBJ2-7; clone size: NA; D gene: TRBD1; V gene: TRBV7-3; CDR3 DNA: TGTGCCAGCAGCCCGACCACAGGGGCAGGGAACGAGCAGTACTTC; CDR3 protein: CASSPTTGAGNEQYF
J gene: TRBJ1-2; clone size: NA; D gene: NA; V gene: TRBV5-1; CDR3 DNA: TGCGCCAGCAGCCTTGGACAGTCGAGCTATGGCTACACCTTC; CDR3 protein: CASSLGQSSYGYTF
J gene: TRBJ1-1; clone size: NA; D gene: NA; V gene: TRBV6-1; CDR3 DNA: TGTGCCAGCAGCGAGTTGAACACTGAAGCTTTCTTT; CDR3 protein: CASSELNTEAFF
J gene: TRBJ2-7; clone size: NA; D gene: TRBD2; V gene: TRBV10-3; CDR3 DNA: TGTGCCATCAGGGAAGCGGGAGAGTCCTACGAGCAGTACTTC; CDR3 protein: CAIREAGESYEQYF
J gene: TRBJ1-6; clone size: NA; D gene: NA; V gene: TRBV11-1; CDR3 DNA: TGTGCCAGCAGCTCAGTGGATTCACCCCTCCACTTT; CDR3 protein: CASSSVDSPLHF
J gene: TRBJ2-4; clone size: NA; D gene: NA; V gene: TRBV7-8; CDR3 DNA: TGTGCCAGCAGCCCCCGAGAGGGGGGGAGAGACATTCAGTACTTC; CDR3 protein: CASSPREGGRDIQYF